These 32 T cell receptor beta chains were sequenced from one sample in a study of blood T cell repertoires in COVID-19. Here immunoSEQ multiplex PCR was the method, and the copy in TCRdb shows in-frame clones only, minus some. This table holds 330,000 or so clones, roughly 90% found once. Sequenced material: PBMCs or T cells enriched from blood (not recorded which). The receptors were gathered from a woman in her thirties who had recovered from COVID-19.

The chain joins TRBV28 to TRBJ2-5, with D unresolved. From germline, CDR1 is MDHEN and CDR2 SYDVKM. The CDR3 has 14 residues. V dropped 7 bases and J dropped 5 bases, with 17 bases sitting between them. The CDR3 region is CASTSAPLRETQYF. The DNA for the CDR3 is TGTGCCAGCACGAGCGCCCCCCTAAGGGAGACCCAGTACTTC.

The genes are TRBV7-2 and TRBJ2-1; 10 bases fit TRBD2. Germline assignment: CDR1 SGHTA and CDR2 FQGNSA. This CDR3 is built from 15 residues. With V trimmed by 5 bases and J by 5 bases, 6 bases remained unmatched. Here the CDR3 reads CASSPSGGTHNEQFF. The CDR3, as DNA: TGTGCCAGCAGCCCTAGCGGGGGTACTCACAATGAGCAGTTCTTC.

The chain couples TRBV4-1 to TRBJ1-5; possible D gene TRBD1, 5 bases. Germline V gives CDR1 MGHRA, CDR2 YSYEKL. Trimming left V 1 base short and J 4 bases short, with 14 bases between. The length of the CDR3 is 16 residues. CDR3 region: CASSQGWGGLNQPQHF. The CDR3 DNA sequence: TGCGCCAGCAGCCAAGGTTGGGGGGGATTAAATCAGCCCCAGCATTTT.

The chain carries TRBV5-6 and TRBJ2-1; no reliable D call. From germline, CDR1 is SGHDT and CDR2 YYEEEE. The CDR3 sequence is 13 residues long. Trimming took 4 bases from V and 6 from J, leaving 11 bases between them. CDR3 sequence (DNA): TGTGCCAGCAGCCTGGAGTCGCGCAATGAGCAGTTCTTC. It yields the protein CASSLESRNEQFF.

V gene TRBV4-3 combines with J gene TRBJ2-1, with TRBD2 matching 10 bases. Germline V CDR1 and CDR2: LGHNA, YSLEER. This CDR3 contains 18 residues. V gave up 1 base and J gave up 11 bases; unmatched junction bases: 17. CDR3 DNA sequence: TGCGCCAGCAGCCAAGTAGATCTAGCGGGAGAGATCACAATGAAGCAGTTCTTC. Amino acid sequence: CASSQVDLAGEITMKQFF.

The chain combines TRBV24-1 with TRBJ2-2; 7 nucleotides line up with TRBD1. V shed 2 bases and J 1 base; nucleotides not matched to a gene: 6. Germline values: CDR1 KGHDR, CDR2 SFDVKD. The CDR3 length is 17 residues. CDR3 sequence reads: CATSDSWDRKNTGELFF. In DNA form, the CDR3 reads TGTGCCACCAGTGATTCTTGGGACAGAAAGAACACCGGGGAGCTGTTTTTT.

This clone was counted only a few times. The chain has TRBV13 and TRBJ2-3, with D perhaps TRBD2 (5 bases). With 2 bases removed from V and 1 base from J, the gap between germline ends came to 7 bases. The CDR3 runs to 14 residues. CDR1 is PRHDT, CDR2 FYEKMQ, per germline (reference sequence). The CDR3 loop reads CASSLSSGTDTQYF. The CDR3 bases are TGTGCCAGCAGCTTAAGTAGCGGCACAGATACGCAGTATTTT.

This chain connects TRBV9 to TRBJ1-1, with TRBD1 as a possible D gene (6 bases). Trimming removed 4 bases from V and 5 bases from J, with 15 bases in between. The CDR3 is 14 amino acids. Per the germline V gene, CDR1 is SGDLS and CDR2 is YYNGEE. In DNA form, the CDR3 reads TGTGCCAGCAGCAAAGAGACAGGAAGAACTGAAGCTTTCTTT. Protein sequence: CASSKETGRTEAFF.

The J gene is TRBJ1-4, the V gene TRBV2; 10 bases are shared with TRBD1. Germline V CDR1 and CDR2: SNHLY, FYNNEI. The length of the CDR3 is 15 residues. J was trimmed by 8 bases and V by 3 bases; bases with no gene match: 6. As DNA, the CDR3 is TGTGCCAGCAGTGACCGCGACAGGGGGCGAGAAAAACTGTTTTTT. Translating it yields CASSDRDRGREKLFF. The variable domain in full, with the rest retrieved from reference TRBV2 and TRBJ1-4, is EPEVTQTPSHQVTQMGQEVILRCVPISNHLYFYWYRQILGQKVEFLVSFYNNEISEKSEIFDDQFSVERPDGSNFTLKIRSTKLEDSAMYFCASSDRDRGREKLFFGSGTQLSVL.

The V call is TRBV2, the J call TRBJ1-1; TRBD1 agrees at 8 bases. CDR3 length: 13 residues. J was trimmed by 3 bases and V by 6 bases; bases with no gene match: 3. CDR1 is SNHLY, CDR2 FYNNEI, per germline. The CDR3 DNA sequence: TGTGCCAGCAGCCAGGACAGGGACACTGAAGCTTTCTTT. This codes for CASSQDRDTEAFF.

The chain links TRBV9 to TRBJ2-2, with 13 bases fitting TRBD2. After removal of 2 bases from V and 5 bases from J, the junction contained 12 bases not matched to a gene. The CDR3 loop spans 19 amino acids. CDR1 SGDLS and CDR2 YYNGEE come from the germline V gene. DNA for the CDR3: TGTGCCAGCAGCGTCCGGACTAGCGGGAGAGTTGAGGGGACCGGGGAGCTGTTTTTT. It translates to CASSVRTSGRVEGTGELFF.

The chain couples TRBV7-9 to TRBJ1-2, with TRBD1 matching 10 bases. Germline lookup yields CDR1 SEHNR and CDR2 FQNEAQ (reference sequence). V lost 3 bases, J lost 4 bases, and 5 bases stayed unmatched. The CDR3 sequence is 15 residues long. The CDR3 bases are TGTGCCAGCAGCTTGGGGACAGGGGAACTCTATGGCTACACCTTC. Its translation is CASSLGTGELYGYTF.

Written as DNA, the CDR3 is TGTGCCAGCAGTGAATTACAGAACACTGAAGCTTTCTTT. This translates into CASSELQNTEAFF. The gene calls are TRBV25-1 and TRBJ1-1; D unresolved. V dropped 1 base and J dropped 1 base, with 4 bases sitting between them. CDR1 is MGHDK and CDR2 is SYGVNS in the germline V gene. The CDR3 spans 13 residues.

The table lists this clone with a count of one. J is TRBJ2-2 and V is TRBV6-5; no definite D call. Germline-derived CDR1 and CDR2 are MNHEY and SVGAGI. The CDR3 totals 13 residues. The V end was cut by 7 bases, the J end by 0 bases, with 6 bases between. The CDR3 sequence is CASKLSNTGELFF. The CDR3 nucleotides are TGTGCCAGCAAACTCTCGAACACCGGGGAGCTGTTTTTT.

The CDR3 DNA reads TGCGCCAGCAAAGCGGGTATAGGCAATCAGCCCCAGCATTTT. This sequence encodes CASKAGIGNQPQHF. The V gene is TRBV5-1, the J gene TRBJ1-5; D remains unclear. CDR3 length: 14 amino acids. Germline loops: CDR1 SGHRS, CDR2 YFSETQ. V was shortened by 6 bases and J by 2 bases, with 12 bases between the two germline ends. Variable domain in full (rest from reference TRBV5-1 and TRBJ1-5): KAGVTQTPRYLIKTRGQQVTLSCSPISGHRSVSWYQQTPGQGLQFLFEYFSETQRNKGNFPGRFSGRQFSNSRSEMNVSTLELGDSALYLCASKAGIGNQPQHFGDGTRLSIL.

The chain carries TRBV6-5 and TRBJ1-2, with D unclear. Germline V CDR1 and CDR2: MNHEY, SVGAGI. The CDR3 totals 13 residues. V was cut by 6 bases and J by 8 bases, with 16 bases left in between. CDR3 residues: CASRSGRRVGYTF. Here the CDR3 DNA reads TGTGCCAGCAGGTCTGGGCGGCGGGTAGGCTACACCTTC.

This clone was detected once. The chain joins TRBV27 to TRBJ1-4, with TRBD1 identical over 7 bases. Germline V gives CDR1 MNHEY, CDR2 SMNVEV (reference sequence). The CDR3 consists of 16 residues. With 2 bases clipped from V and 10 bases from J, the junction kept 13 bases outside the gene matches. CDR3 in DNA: TGTGCCAGCAGTTTAAGGCGACAGGGCCCTATGGCAAAACTGTTTTTT. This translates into CASSLRRQGPMAKLFF. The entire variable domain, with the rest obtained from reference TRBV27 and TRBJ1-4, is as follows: EAQVTQNPRYLITVTGKKLTVTCSQNMNHEYMSWYRQDPGLGLRQIYYSMNVEVTDKGDVPEGYKVSRKEKRNFPLILESPSPNQTSLYFCASSLRRQGPMAKLFFGSGTQLSVL.

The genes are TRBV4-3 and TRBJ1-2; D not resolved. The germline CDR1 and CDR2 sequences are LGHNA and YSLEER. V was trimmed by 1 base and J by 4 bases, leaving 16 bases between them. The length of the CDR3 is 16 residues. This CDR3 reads CASSQGRGSAVYGYTF. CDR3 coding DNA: TGCGCCAGCAGCCAAGGAAGAGGATCCGCCGTCTATGGCTACACCTTC.

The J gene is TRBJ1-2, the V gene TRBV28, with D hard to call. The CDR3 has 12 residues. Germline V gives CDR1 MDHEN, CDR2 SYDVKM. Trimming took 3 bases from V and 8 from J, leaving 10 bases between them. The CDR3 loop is CASSFTAGGYTF. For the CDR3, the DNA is TGTGCCAGCAGTTTCACGGCAGGCGGCTACACCTTC.

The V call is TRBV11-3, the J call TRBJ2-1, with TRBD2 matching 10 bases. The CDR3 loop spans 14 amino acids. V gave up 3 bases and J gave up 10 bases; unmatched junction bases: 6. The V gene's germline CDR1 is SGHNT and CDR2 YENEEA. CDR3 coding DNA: TGTGCCAGCAGCTTTAGCGGGGGGCTTAAGGAGCAGTTCTTC. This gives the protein CASSFSGGLKEQFF.

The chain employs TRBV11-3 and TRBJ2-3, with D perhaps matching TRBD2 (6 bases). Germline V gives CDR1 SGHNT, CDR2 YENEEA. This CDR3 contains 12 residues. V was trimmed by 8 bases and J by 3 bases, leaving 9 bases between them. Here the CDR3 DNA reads TGTGCCAGCCGACGGGGGACAGATACGCAGTATTTT. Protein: CASRRGTDTQYF.

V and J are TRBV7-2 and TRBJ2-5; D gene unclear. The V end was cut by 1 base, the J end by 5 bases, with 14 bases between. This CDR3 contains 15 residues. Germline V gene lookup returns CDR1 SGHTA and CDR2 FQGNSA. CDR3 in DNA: TGTGCCAGCAGCTTAGTACCCAGCGCTTCGGAGACCCAGTACTTC. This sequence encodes CASSLVPSASETQYF.

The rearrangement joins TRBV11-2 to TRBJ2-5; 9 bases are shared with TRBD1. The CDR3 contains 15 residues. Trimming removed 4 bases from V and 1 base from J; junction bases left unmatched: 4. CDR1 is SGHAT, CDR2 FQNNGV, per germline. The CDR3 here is CASSSKTGGQETQYF. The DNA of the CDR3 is TGTGCCAGCAGCTCAAAGACAGGGGGCCAAGAGACCCAGTACTTC.

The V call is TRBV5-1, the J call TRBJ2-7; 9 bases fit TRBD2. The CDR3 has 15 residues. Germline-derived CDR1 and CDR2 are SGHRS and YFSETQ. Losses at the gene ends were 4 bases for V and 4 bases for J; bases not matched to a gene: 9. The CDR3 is CASSPSGGQTYEQYF. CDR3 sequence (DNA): TGCGCCAGCAGCCCGAGCGGGGGGCAGACGTACGAGCAGTACTTC.

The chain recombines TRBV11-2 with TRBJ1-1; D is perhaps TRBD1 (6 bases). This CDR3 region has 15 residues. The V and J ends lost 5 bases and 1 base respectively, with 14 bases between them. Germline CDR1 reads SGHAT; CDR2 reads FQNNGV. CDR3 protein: CASSRDTGQNTEAFF. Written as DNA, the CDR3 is TGTGCCAGCAGCCGAGATACAGGGCAGAACACTGAAGCTTTCTTT.

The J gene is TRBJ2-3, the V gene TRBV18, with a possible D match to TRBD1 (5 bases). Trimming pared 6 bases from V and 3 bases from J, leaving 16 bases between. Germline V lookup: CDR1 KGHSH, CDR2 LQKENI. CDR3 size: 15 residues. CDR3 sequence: CASSLTPRDTDTQYF. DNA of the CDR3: TGTGCCAGCTCCCTGACCCCCAGGGATACAGATACGCAGTATTTT.

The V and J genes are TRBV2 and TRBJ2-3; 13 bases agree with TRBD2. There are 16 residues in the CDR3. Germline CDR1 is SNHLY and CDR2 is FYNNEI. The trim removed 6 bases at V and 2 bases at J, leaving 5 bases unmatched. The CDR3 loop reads CASRLLAGGLTDTQYF. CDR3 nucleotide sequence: TGTGCCAGCAGATTACTAGCGGGGGGGCTCACAGATACGCAGTATTTT.

The CDR3 coding sequence is TGTGCCAGCAGTTTAGCGGGACAAGCTGAAGCTTTCTTT. It specifies CASSLAGQAEAFF. The V call is TRBV12-3 or TRBV12-4, the J call TRBJ1-1; possible D gene TRBD1, 6 bases. V lost 0 bases and J lost 6, with 8 bases in between. This CDR3 region has 13 residues.

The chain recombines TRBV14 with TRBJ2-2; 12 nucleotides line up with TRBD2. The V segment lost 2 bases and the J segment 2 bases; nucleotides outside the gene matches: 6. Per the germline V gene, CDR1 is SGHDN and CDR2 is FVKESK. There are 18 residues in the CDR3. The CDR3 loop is CASSQRRTSGTNTGELFF. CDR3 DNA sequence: TGTGCCAGCAGCCAAAGACGGACTAGCGGGACCAACACCGGGGAGCTGTTTTTT.

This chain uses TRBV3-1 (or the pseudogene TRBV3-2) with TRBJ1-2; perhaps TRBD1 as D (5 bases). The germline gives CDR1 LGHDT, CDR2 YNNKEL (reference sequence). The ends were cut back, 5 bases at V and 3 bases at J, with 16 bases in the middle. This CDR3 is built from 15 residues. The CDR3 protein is CASSKGTAIDYGYTF. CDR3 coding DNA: TGTGCCAGCAGCAAAGGGACTGCCATTGACTATGGCTACACCTTC.

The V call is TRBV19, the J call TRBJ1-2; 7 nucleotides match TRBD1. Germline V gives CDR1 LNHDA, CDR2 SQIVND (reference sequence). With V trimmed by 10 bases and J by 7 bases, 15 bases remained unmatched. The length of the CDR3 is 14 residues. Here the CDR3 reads CATPQPGQSTGYTF. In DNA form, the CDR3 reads TGTGCCACCCCCCAACCGGGACAGAGTACTGGCTACACCTTC.

The CDR3 sequence: CASSQTRGSYEQYF. In nucleotides, the CDR3 is TGTGCCTCAAGCCAAACCAGAGGGTCCTACGAGCAGTACTTC. The V and J genes are TRBV6-5 and TRBJ2-7; possibly TRBD2 for D (5 bases). The V end was cut by 11 bases, the J end by 1 base, with 18 bases between. Germline CDR1 and CDR2: MNHEY and SVGAGI. This CDR3 region has 14 residues.